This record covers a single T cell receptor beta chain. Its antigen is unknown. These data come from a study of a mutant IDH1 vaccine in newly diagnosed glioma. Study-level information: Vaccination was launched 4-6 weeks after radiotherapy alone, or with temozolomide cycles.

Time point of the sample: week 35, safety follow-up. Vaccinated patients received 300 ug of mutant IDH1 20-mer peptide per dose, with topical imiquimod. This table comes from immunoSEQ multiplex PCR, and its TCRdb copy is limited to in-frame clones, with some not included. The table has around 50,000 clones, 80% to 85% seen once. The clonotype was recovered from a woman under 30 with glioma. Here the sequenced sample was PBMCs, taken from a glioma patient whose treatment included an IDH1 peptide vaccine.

The CDR3 DNA reads TGTGCCAGCAGCCCGACTAGCGGGGCCCTCAATGAGCAGTTCTTC. This sequence encodes CASSPTSGALNEQFF. V and J are TRBV11-2 and TRBJ2-1; 11 bases align to TRBD2. Germline loops: CDR1 SGHAT, CDR2 FQNNGV. The CDR3 consists of 15 residues. V lost 5 bases to trimming and J lost 6 bases; unmatched junction nucleotides: 6.